This TCR beta chain derives from a study of shared clonotypes between healthy human individuals. Study observations and caveats: Relative to clonotypes present in all four donors, those not shared had lower generation probabilities.

This CDR3 has 16 amino acids. With 5 bases clipped from V and 4 bases from J, the junction kept 8 bases outside the gene matches. CDR1 and CDR2 (germline): LNHDA, SQIVND (reference sequence). As regards this clone: Its specificity is not known.

Adult Caucasians living in Nashville, Tennessee made up all of the donors. Investigators divided CD4+ cells into CD45RA+ naive and CD45RA-negative memory subsets. Replicate sorted-subset PCRs were loaded with approximately 190 ng DNA, 31,000 or so T cell genomes. The data were produced by immunoSEQ multiplex PCR, yet TCRdb's version contains in-frame clones alone and is incomplete. The table has roughly 2 million clones, approximately 95% seen once. Input material: naive CD4+ T cells sorted from blood. The subset was: CD45RA+ positively selected. This chain links TRBV19 with TRBJ1-3; 10 nucleotides align to TRBD1. This receptor was taken from a man younger than 35 in good health. The CDR3 here is CASSATGQGIGNTIYF. Here the CDR3 DNA reads TGTGCCAGTAGTGCAACGGGACAGGGGATCGGAAACACCATATATTTT.